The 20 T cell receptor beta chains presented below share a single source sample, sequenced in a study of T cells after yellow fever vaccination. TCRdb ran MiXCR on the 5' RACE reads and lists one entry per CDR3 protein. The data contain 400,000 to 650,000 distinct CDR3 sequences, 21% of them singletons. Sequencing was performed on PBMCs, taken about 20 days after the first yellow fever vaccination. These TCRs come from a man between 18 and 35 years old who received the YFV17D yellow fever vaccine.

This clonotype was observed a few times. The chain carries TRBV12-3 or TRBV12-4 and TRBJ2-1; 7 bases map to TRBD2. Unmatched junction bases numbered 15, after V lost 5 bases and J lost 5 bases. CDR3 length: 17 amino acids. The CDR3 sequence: CASSLEHGAGRDNEQFF. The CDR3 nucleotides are TGTGCCAGCAGTCTTGAGCATGGAGCGGGGCGGGACAATGAGCAGTTCTTC.

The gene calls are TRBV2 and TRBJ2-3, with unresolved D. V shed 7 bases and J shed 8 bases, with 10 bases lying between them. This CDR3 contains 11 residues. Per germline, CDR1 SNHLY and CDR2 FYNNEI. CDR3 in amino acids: CASKGEVTQYF. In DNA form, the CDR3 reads TGTGCCAGCAAAGGCGAGGTTACGCAGTATTTT.

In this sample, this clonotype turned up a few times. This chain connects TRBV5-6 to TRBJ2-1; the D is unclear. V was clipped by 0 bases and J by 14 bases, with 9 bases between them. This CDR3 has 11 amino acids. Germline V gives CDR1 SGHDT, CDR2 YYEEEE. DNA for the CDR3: TGTGCCAGCAGCTTGGCCGAACGGGAGTTCTTC. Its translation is CASSLAEREFF.

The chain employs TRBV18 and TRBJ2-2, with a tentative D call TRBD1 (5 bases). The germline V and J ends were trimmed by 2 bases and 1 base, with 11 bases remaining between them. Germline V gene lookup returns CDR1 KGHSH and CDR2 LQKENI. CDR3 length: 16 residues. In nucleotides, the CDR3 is TGTGCCAGCTCACCAAAAAATGGACAGAACACCGGGGAGCTGTTTTTT. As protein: CASSPKNGQNTGELFF.

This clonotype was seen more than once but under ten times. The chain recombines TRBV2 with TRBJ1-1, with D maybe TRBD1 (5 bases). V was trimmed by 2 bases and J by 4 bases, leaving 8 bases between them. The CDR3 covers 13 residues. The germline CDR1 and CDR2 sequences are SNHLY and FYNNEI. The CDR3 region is CASSESGVTEAFF. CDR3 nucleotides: TGTGCCAGCAGTGAATCGGGGGTCACTGAAGCTTTCTTT.

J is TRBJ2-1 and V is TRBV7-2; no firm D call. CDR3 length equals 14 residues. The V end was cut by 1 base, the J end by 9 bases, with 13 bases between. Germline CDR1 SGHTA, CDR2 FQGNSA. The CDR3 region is CASSLEFSQSEQFF. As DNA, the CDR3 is TGTGCCAGCAGCTTAGAATTTTCTCAAAGTGAGCAGTTCTTC.

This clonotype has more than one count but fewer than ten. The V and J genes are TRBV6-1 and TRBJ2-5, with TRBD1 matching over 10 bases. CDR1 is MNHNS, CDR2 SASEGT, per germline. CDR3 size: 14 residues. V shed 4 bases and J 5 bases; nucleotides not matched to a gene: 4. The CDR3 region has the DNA TGTGCCAGCAGTGCGACAGGGGGCGGGGAGACCCAGTACTTC. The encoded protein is CASSATGGGETQYF.

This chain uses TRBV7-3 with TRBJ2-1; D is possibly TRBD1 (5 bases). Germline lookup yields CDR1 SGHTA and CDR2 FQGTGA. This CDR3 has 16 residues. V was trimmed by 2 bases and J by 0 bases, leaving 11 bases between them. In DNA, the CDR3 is TGTGCCAGCAGCTTATGGGGCACCAGCTCCTACAATGAGCAGTTCTTC. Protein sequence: CASSLWGTSSYNEQFF.

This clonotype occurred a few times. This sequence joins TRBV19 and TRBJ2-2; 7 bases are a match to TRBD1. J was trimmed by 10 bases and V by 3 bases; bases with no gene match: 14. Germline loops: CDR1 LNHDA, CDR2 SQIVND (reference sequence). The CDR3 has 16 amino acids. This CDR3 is CASSMVGQRTFAELFF. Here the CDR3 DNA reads TGTGCCAGTAGTATGGTGGGACAGCGGACCTTCGCGGAGCTGTTTTTT.

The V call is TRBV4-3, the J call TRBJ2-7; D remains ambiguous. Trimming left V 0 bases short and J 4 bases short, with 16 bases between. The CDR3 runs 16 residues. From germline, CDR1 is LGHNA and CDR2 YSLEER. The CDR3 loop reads CASSQDVIAGLYEQYF. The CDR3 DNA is TGCGCCAGCAGCCAAGATGTGATCGCAGGATTATACGAGCAGTACTTC.

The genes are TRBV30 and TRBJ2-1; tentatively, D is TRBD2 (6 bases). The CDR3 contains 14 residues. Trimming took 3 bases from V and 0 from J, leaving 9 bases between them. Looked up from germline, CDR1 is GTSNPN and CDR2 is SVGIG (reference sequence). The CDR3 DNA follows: TGTGCCTGGAGGCGGGGCGGCTCCTACAATGAGCAGTTCTTC. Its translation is CAWRRGGSYNEQFF.

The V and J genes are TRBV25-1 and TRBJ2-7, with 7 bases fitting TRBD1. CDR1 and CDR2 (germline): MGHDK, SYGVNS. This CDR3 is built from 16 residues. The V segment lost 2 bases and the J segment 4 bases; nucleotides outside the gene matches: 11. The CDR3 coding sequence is TGTGCCAGCAGTGAAAAAATGGGACCCAGGGGGTACGAGCAGTACTTC. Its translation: CASSEKMGPRGYEQYF.

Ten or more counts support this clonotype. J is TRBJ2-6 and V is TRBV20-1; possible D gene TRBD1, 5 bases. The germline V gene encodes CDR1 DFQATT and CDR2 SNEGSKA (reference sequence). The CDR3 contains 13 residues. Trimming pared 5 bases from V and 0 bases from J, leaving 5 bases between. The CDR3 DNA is TGCAGTGCTGACAGCTCTGGGGCCAACGTCCTGACTTTC. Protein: CSADSSGANVLTF.

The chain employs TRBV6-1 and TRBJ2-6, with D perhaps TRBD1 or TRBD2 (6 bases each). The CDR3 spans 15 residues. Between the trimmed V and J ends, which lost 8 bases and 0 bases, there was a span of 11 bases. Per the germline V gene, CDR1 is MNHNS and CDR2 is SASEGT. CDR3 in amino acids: CASGGGGSGANVLTF. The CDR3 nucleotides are TGTGCCAGCGGTGGAGGGGGCTCTGGGGCCAACGTCCTGACTTTC.

This CDR3 is CSISRDTYSNTEAFF. CDR3 DNA: TGCAGCATTAGTAGGGACACCTACTCGAACACTGAAGCTTTCTTT. The chain recombines TRBV29-1 with TRBJ1-1; D might be TRBD1 (6 bases). Looked up from germline, CDR1 is SQVTM and CDR2 is ANQGSEA. This CDR3 has 15 amino acids. V gave up 8 bases and J gave up 1 base, with 20 bases separating them.

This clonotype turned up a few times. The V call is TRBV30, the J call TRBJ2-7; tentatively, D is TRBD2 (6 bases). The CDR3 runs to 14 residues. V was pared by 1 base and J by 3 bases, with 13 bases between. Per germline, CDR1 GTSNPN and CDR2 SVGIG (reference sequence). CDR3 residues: CAWSATGLNYEQYF. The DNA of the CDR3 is TGTGCCTGGAGTGCCACGGGACTGAACTACGAGCAGTACTTC. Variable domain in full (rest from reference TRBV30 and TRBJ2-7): SQTIHQWPATLVQPVGSPLSLECTVEGTSNPNLYWYRQAAGRGLQLLFYSVGIGQISSEVPQNLSASRPQDRQFILSSKKLLLSDSGFYLCAWSATGLNYEQYFGPGTRLTVT.

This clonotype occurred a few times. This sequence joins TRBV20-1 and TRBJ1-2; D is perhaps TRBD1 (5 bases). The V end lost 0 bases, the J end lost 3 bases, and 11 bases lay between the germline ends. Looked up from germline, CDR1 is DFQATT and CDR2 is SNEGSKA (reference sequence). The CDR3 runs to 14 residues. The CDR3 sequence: CSARDRQGDYGYTF. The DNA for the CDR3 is TGCAGTGCTAGAGATCGGCAGGGCGACTATGGCTACACCTTC.

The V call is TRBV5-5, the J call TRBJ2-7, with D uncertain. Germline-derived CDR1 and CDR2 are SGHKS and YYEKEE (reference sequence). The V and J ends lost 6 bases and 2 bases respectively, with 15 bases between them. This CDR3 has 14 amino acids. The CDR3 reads CASTSFVGAYEQYV. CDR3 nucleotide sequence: TGTGCCAGCACCTCTTTCGTAGGTGCCTACGAGCAGTACGTC.

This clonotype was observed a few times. The CDR3 here is CASSPTGIPGGNTIYF. As DNA, the CDR3 is TGTGCCAGCAGCCCAACGGGAATACCAGGTGGAAACACCATATATTTT. This sequence joins TRBV12-3 or TRBV12-4 and TRBJ1-3; D gene unclear. V lost 6 bases and J lost 3, with 18 bases in between. The CDR3 consists of 16 residues.

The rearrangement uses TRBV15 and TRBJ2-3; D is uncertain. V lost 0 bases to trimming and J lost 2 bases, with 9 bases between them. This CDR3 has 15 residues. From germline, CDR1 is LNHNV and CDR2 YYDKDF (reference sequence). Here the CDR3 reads CATSRDRTLTDTQYF. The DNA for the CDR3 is TGTGCCACCAGCAGAGATCGGACCCTCACAGATACGCAGTATTTT.